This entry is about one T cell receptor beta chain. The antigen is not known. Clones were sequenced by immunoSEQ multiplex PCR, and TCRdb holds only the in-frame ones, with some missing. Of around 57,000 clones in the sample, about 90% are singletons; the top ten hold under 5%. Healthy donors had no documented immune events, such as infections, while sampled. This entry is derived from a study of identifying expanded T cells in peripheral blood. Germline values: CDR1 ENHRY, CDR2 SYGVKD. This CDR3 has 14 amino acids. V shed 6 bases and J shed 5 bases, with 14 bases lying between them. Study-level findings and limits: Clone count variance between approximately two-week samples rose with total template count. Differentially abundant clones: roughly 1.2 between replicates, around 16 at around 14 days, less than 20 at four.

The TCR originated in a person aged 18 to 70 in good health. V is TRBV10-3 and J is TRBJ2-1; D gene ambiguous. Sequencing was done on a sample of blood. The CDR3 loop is CAISPAVSDNEQFF. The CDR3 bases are TGTGCCATCAGCCCGGCGGTATCGGACAATGAGCAGTTCTTC.